The 6 T cell receptor beta chains below come from one sample, sequenced in a study of T-cell reconstitution after alpha-beta-depleted transplantation in children. This sample's TCRbeta library carried unique molecular identifier barcodes. TCRdb independently ran MiXCR on the PCR reads; one entry per CDR3 protein. The sample contains hundreds of thousands of distinct CDR3 sequences, approximately 15% of which appear only once. The sample in question was PBMCs from the stem cell graft donor, obtained from the stem cell graft. The source of these receptors is a human donor who donated a stem cell graft to a child with acute myeloid leukemia.

The rearrangement links TRBV5-5 to TRBJ2-2, with 8 positions matching TRBD2. The trim removed 3 bases at V and 0 bases at J, leaving 1 base unmatched. This CDR3 comprises 15 residues. Germline V gives CDR1 SGHKS, CDR2 YYEKEE (reference sequence). This chain's CDR3 is CASSSAGANTGELFF. DNA for the CDR3: TGTGCCAGCAGCTCAGCGGGGGCGAACACCGGGGAGCTGTTTTTT.

This clonotype was detected only a few times. V gene TRBV5-6 combines with J gene TRBJ1-1; TRBD1 aligns across 9 bases. J lost 4 bases, V lost 2 bases, and 3 bases had no gene match. This CDR3 has 14 residues. The germline CDR1 and CDR2 sequences are SGHDT and YYEEEE. CDR3: CASSFMTGGTEAFF. Written as DNA, the CDR3 is TGTGCCAGCAGCTTCATGACAGGGGGCACTGAAGCTTTCTTT.

This clonotype came up many times. The CDR3 is CASSPSRTGSYEQYV. CDR3 bases: TGTGCCAGCAGCCCCAGCCGCACCGGGTCCTACGAGCAGTACGTC. The chain links TRBV5-6 to TRBJ2-7; D is uncertain. Germline CDR1 SGHDT, CDR2 YYEEEE. V lost 4 bases and J 1 base, leaving 15 bases between the germline ends. The CDR3 contains 15 residues.

This clonotype was seen repeatedly, ten times or more. This chain joins TRBV29-1 and TRBJ2-3, with a possible D match to TRBD1 (6 bases). Per germline, CDR1 SQVTM and CDR2 ANQGSEA. This CDR3 spans 15 amino acids. V was shortened by 6 bases and J by 0 bases, with 16 bases between the two germline ends. CDR3 sequence: CSVAGDPSSTDTQYF. CDR3 in DNA: TGCAGCGTGGCAGGGGATCCTTCGAGCACAGATACGCAGTATTTT.

In its sample, this clonotype was seen a few times. J is TRBJ2-3 and V is TRBV6-5; D is unclear. Germline lookup yields CDR1 MNHEY and CDR2 SVGAGI. CDR3 length: 13 amino acids. The V end was cut by 2 bases, the J end by 4 bases, with 7 bases between. The CDR3 DNA follows: TGTGCCAGCAGTTACCGCTTTTCAGATACGCAGTATTTT. As protein: CASSYRFSDTQYF.

The genes are TRBV5-5 and TRBJ1-5; no definite D call. Germline values: CDR1 SGHKS, CDR2 YYEKEE (reference sequence). This CDR3 spans 13 amino acids. With 4 bases removed from V and 5 bases from J, the gap between germline ends came to 10 bases. The CDR3 region has the DNA TGTGCCAGCAGCGAGACACGCGATCAGCCCCAGCATTTT. Amino acid sequence: CASSETRDQPQHF.